This T cell receptor (beta chain) was identified in a study of T cells in Graves' hyperthyroidism and ophthalmopathy (dated by TCRdb to between 2018 and 2021). Study-wide context: To identify TCR V-J signatures that set the groups apart, the researchers used a discovery cohort of approximately 98 patients, made up of 43 with Graves' ophthalmopathy and 57 with stable Graves' hyperthyroidism. Prospective prediction of ophthalmopathy was tested in an independent validation cohort of 18 to 20 hyperthyroidism patients and around 16 patients who later progressed to ophthalmopathy. For training and testing, the approximately 97 patients in the discovery cohort were randomly divided in a 7:3 ratio. In over five Graves' hyperthyroidism patients, the study also compared T-cell repertoires from thyroid tissue with T-cell repertoires from blood. Following sampling, methimazole starting at 30 mg daily was given to hyperthyroidism patients, and high-dose intravenous methylprednisolone was given to ophthalmopathy patients. According to the paper, TCR Vbeta CDR3 sequencing was carried out on approximately 140 peripheral blood samples, which came from fewer than 50 ophthalmopathy, 75 to 80 hyperthyroidism and approximately 17 progressor patients. The study at large found these results: In validation, progression to ophthalmopathy was predicted by the model with nearly 71% sensitivity and roughly 72% specificity, a median of roughly 6.4 months before onset. Sample size was not statistically predetermined, and investigators were not blinded to group allocation. Ophthalmopathy was separated from stable hyperthyroidism by a 13 V-J signature model, with 85% to 90% sensitivity and 81% to 83% specificity obtained in cross-validation and 80%/75% obtained in testing. Most expanded thyroid clonotypes (frequency above 0.001) were also found in blood, which suggests that blood repertoires may mirror thyroid immune responses.

The study excluded patients with uncontrolled infections, other autoimmune diseases, pregnancy or lactation. Diagnoses were established on the basis of clinical symptoms, serum thyroxine and TRAb, thyroid ultrasound, and orbital computed tomography. Trizol reagent was used to extract total RNA, and RNA quality was then checked on an Agilent 2100 Bioanalyzer. CDR1 and CDR2 were assigned from the germline V gene (reference sequence) as DFQATT and SNEGSKA. Its CDR3 holds 14 amino acids, cysteine through phenylalanine. CDR3 DNA is the only sequence kept; it has 42 bases, read in frame from the first base. The V and J ends are trimmed by 5 bases and 2 bases, leaving 13 bases between them. Amplification of TCR beta CDR3 regions was carried out from RNA transcripts. The first round of RT-PCR for the TCR CDR3 was performed with the HTBI primer set and the Qiagen OneStep RT-PCR kit. The libraries were constructed in a second round of multiplex PCR and then size-selected and purified. Libraries were sequenced paired-end with 100 bp reads on an Illumina HiSeq2000. The authors processed their data as follows. Raw data were processed with SOAPnuke, discarding reads with adapters, uncalled bases, mean Phred below 15, or no exact constant-primer or identifier match. High-quality paired reads were merged using COPE v1.2.5, and each unique nucleotide sequence was defined as a clonotype. MiTCR v1.1 was used to align clonotypes to the IMGT TRBV, TRBD and TRBJ reference segments. The analysis was restricted to V-J combinations with a frequency above 0.0001, which together covered just over 98% of the repertoires. A TCS score was defined as the ratio of F50 (clonal expansion) to E x V (chaos), with BLOSUM62-based TCRdist applied between CDR3 peptides within each V-J. Welch's t-statistics and random forest reduced several hundred V-J features to about 13, which were used in a naive Bayes classifier (R e1071). Thyroid-blood repertoire similarity was quantified with the Morisita-Horn index. The public reads were reanalyzed by TCRdb: fastp trimming at Q25, MiXCR alignment, in-frame beta chains only. Each entry merges the rows of one CDR3 protein and shows their most common DNA and genes. The V and J calls were determined by TCRdb, not by the authors. This sample is represented by a few hundred thousand distinct CDR3 sequences; about 45% of them were singletons. About two fifths of the sample comes from the top ten.

This clonotype was counted only a few times. The specificity of this receptor is unknown. No much larger clone is present one base from it, and per-base qualities are unavailable. The sequence was collected from an adult woman with Graves' disease, either hyperthyroidism or ophthalmopathy (not recorded which). The chain is made from TRBV20-1 and TRBJ1-3; possibly the D gene is TRBD1, per 6 matching bases. The sequenced material came from peripheral blood or thyroid tissue (not recorded which). The CDR3: CSAVTTGTGNTIYF. The DNA sequence is TGCAGTGCTGTCACCACAGGGACTGGAAACACCATATATTTT.